These 28 T cell receptor beta chains came from one sample sequenced in a study of T cell repertoires in cytomegalovirus infection. TCRdb recomputed calls from the reads with MiXCR, one row per CDR3 protein. The repertoire includes roughly 500,000 distinct CDR3 sequences, approximately 42% of them detected once, and just under 45% sits in the top ten. The antigens these receptors bind are not known. The source material was cultured PBMCs, sampled from culture after CMV antigen stimulation. The receptors originated from a human donor in good health (CMV status not recorded). Some clones in this sample may be carry-over from other donors' samples.

The V gene is TRBV7-2, the J gene TRBJ2-5, with TRBD1 matching 8 bases. The CDR3 is made up of 16 amino acids. V trimming: 6 bases; J trimming: 0 bases; junction bases outside the gene matches: 9. Germline V gene lookup returns CDR1 SGHTA and CDR2 FQGNSA. CDR3 region: CASSLTTGGYQETQYF. CDR3 in DNA: TGTGCCAGCAGTTTAACCACAGGGGGTTACCAAGAGACCCAGTACTTC. The variable domain in full, with the rest retrieved from reference TRBV7-2 and TRBJ2-5, is GAGVSQSPSNKVTEKGKDVELRCDPISGHTALYWYRQSLGQGLEFLIYFQGNSAPDKSGLPSDRFSAERTGGSVSTLTIQRTQQEDSAVYLCASSLTTGGYQETQYFGPGTRLLVL.

The chain combines TRBV9 with TRBJ1-1, with D possibly TRBD1 on 6 matching bases. The CDR3 runs to 15 residues. Trimming took off 3 bases at V and 6 bases at J, with 18 bases between the two ends. Looked up from germline, CDR1 is SGDLS and CDR2 is YYNGEE. The CDR3 reads CASSGPVGGPAEAFF. In DNA, the CDR3 is TGTGCCAGCAGCGGACCGGTGGGGGGGCCAGCTGAAGCTTTCTTT.

This clonotype showed up just a few times. The J gene is TRBJ1-2, the V gene TRBV6-8, with D unresolved. CDR3 size: 12 residues. Germline lookup yields CDR1 MNHGY and CDR2 SAAAGT. Trimming removed 5 bases at V and 5 bases at J, with 9 bases between. For the CDR3, the DNA is TGTGCCAGCAGTGTTAGGGCATATGGCTACACCTTC. It translates to CASSVRAYGYTF.

The chain carries TRBV5-4 and TRBJ2-1; 8 bases are shared with TRBD2. V dropped 4 bases and J dropped 7; count of bases not matched to a gene: 10. This CDR3 has 15 amino acids. Germline values: CDR1 SGHNT, CDR2 YYREEE (reference sequence). CDR3 amino acids: CASSLPWRGENEQFF. CDR3 DNA: TGTGCCAGCAGCCTGCCTTGGCGGGGGGAAAATGAGCAGTTCTTC.

The chain uses TRBV7-8 and TRBJ2-1; TRBD2 agrees at 7 bases. The V gene's germline CDR1 is SGHVS and CDR2 FQNEAQ. V dropped 0 bases and J dropped 9; count of bases not matched to a gene: 5. This CDR3 comprises 14 residues. As DNA, the CDR3 is TGTGCCAGCAGCTTAGCGCCTAGCGGAGGTGAGCAGTTCTTC. This sequence encodes CASSLAPSGGEQFF.

This chain links TRBV19 with TRBJ2-1, with no clear D. The CDR3 consists of 16 residues. V lost 5 bases and J 0 bases, leaving 14 bases between the germline ends. Germline V gene sequence: CDR1 LNHDA, CDR2 SQIVND (reference sequence). The CDR3 loop is CASSGIAESSYNEQFF. CDR3 in DNA: TGTGCCAGTAGTGGTATAGCCGAAAGCTCCTACAATGAGCAGTTCTTC.

The V call is TRBV7-6, the J call TRBJ2-5; D ambiguous. Trimming took 3 bases from V and 5 from J, leaving 10 bases between them. CDR3 length: 13 residues. Germline CDR1 reads SGHVS; CDR2 reads FNYEAQ. CDR3 in DNA: TGTGCCAGCAGCTTGACCCCTTCCGAGACCCAGTACTTC. It specifies CASSLTPSETQYF.

Concerning this clonotype itself: A much larger clone is a single base away; this may be a read error. The V and J genes are TRBV12-3 or TRBV12-4 and TRBJ2-3; no clear D. The CDR3 has 15 residues. This CDR3 is CASSLAGRSTDTRYF. CDR3 coding DNA: TGTGCCAGCAGTTTAGCCGGTAGGAGCACAGATACGCGGTATTTT.

CDR3 sequence reads: CASSEDWGSSTDTQYF. Written as DNA, the CDR3 is TGTGCCAGCAGTGAAGATTGGGGATCTAGCACAGATACGCAGTATTTT. The V call is TRBV6-1, the J call TRBJ2-3; D is uncertain. Trimming pared 1 base from V and 0 bases from J, leaving 11 bases between. This CDR3 has 16 amino acids. Germline-derived CDR1 and CDR2 are MNHNS and SASEGT.

This clonotype was seen more than once but under ten times. The gene calls are TRBV12-5 and TRBJ2-2, with D uncertain. The V end lost 1 base, the J end lost 4 bases, and 10 bases lay between the germline ends. The CDR3 has 15 amino acids. Per germline, CDR1 LGHNT and CDR2 FRNRAP. The CDR3 DNA is TGTGCTAGTGGTTTGGGACCTAGGCTCACCGGGGAGCTGTTTTTT. It is translated as CASGLGPRLTGELFF.

In this sample, this clonotype turned up many times. The rearrangement links TRBV7-2 to TRBJ2-1; perhaps TRBD2 as D (5 bases). The CDR3 totals 13 residues. Trimming left V 11 bases short and J 0 bases short, with 11 bases between. In germline, CDR1 is SGHTA, CDR2 FQGNSA. CDR3 residues: CAGAVYSYNEQFF. The CDR3 bases are TGTGCCGGAGCGGTTTACTCCTACAATGAGCAGTTCTTC. Full variable domain (missing parts from reference TRBV7-2 and TRBJ2-1): GAGVSQSPSNKVTEKGKDVELRCDPISGHTALYWYRQSLGQGLEFLIYFQGNSAPDKSGLPSDRFSAERTGGSVSTLTIQRTQQEDSAVYLCAGAVYSYNEQFFGPGTRLTVL.

The chain is built from TRBV2 and TRBJ2-7; D possibly corresponds to TRBD2 (7 bases). CDR1 SNHLY and CDR2 FYNNEI come from the germline V gene. This CDR3 has 12 amino acids. CDR3 residues: CAGGAGAYEQYF. Written as DNA, the CDR3 is TGTGCGGGGGGGGCAGGAGCCTACGAGCAGTACTTC.

J is TRBJ1-1 and V is TRBV20-1, with TRBD1 as a possible D gene (5 bases). The V end was cut by 0 bases, the J end by 4 bases, with 9 bases between. The CDR3 spans 13 residues. Germline CDR1 DFQATT, CDR2 SNEGSKA (reference sequence). The CDR3: CSARDRRGTEAFF. In DNA, the CDR3 is TGCAGTGCTAGAGATCGTAGGGGCACTGAAGCTTTCTTT.

The CDR3 is CASSLRVPVSYNEQFF. The CDR3 DNA reads TGTGCCAGCAGCTTGAGGGTCCCAGTGTCCTACAATGAGCAGTTCTTC. The V and J genes are TRBV7-9 and TRBJ2-1, with a weak D call TRBD2 (5 bases). CDR1 is SEHNR and CDR2 is FQNEAQ in the germline V gene (reference sequence). V was pared by 3 bases and J by 1 base, with 13 bases between. This CDR3 is built from 16 residues. The variable domain in full, completed from reference TRBV7-9 and TRBJ2-1, reads DTGVSQNPRHKITKRGQNVTFRCDPISEHNRLYWYRQTLGQGPEFLTYFQNEAQLEKSRLLSDRFSAERPKGSFSTLEIQRTEQGDSAMYLCASSLRVPVSYNEQFFGPGTRLTVL.

The V gene is TRBV7-8, the J gene TRBJ2-6, with 7 bases matching TRBD2. The ends lost 5 bases at V and 0 bases at J; junction bases unmatched: 10. CDR1 and CDR2 (germline): SGHVS, FQNEAQ. This CDR3 spans 18 amino acids. This CDR3 is CASSPMGGGGSGANVLTF. The CDR3 nucleotides read TGTGCCAGCAGCCCCATGGGGGGGGGGGGCTCTGGGGCCAACGTCCTGACTTTC.

This clonotype was seen a single time. The genes are TRBV7-4 and TRBJ2-7; 8 bases are a match to TRBD1. The CDR3 consists of 14 residues. V lost 5 bases, J lost 5 bases, and 8 bases stayed unmatched. The V gene's germline CDR1 is SGHVT and CDR2 SQSDAQ. This CDR3 reads CASSPRAGGNEQYF. CDR3 bases: TGTGCCAGCAGCCCTCGGGCAGGGGGCAACGAGCAGTACTTC. Variable domain in full (rest from reference TRBV7-4 and TRBJ2-7): GAGVSQSPRYKVAKRGRDVALRCDSISGHVTLYWYRQTLGQGSEVLTYSQSDAQRDKSGRPSGRFSAERPERSVSTLKIQRTEQGDSAVYLCASSPRAGGNEQYFGPGTRLTVT.

V gene TRBV12-3 or TRBV12-4 combines with J gene TRBJ1-5; perhaps TRBD1 as D (6 bases). V lost 5 bases and J lost 6, with 14 bases in between. This CDR3 spans 14 amino acids. The CDR3 region has the DNA TGTGCCAGCAGTCTAAGGGGGGCCGGTCAGCCCCAGCATTTT. Translation: CASSLRGAGQPQHF.

This clonotype was detected only a few times. The CDR3 loop reads CASSFGQGPPDTQYF. As DNA, the CDR3 is TGCGCCAGCAGCTTCGGACAGGGGCCTCCAGATACGCAGTATTTT. The chain has TRBV5-1 and TRBJ2-3; 9 bases align to TRBD1. In germline, CDR1 is SGHRS, CDR2 YFSETQ. The CDR3 has 15 residues. V lost 2 bases, J lost 4 bases, and 5 bases stayed unmatched.

The rearrangement joins TRBV10-3 to TRBJ2-2, with TRBD2 identical over 7 bases. The germline CDR1 and CDR2 sequences are ENHRY and SYGVKD. This CDR3 is built from 13 residues. V was clipped by 9 bases and J by 2 bases; unmatched bases: 3. The CDR3 DNA sequence: TGTGCCATAAAGCGGGATAACACCGGGGAGCTGTTTTTT. This sequence encodes CAIKRDNTGELFF.

The chain recombines TRBV2 with TRBJ1-3; 7 nucleotides agree with TRBD1. The CDR3 is 15 amino acids. V dropped 4 bases and J dropped 1; count of bases not matched to a gene: 4. Germline V gene data show CDR1 as SNHLY and CDR2 as FYNNEI. CDR3 in DNA: TGTGCCAGCAGTGCCGGGACAGTATCTGGAAACACCATATATTTT. This codes for CASSAGTVSGNTIYF. Full variable domain (missing parts from reference TRBV2 and TRBJ1-3): EPEVTQTPSHQVTQMGQEVILRCVPISNHLYFYWYRQILGQKVEFLVSFYNNEISEKSEIFDDQFSVERPDGSNFTLKIRSTKLEDSAMYFCASSAGTVSGNTIYFGEGSWLTVV.

V usage is TRBV24-1 and J usage is TRBJ2-1; the D is unclear. Germline V gene lookup returns CDR1 KGHDR and CDR2 SFDVKD. This CDR3 region has 13 residues. With 3 bases removed from V and 7 bases from J, the gap between germline ends came to 9 bases. The CDR3 DNA follows: TGTGCCACCAGTGATAGTCAGCCGAATGAGCAGTTCTTC. It codes for CATSDSQPNEQFF.

This clonotype has more than one count but fewer than ten. The gene calls are TRBV6-2 or TRBV6-3 and TRBJ2-3; TRBD2 matches at 7 bases. The germline gives CDR1 MNHEY, CDR2 SVGEGT. The CDR3 is 15 residues long. V lost 6 bases and J lost 7; bases outside the gene matches: 13. The CDR3 DNA is TGTGCCAGCAGGAATGGAGGACGGGGAGGGAATACGCAGTATTTT. It specifies CASRNGGRGGNTQYF.

The V and J genes are TRBV11-2 and TRBJ2-3; 13 nucleotides agree with TRBD2. The CDR3 length is 18 residues. Germline V gene data show CDR1 as SGHAT and CDR2 as FQNNGV. V lost 5 bases, J lost 5 bases, and 13 bases stayed unmatched. CDR3 bases: TGTGCCAGCAGCCCAGGACTAGCGGGAGCCCTCGGGGGAGATACGCAGTATTTT. Its protein is CASSPGLAGALGGDTQYF. The full variable domain, with the rest looked up from reference TRBV11-2 and TRBJ2-3, is EAGVAQSPRYKIIEKRQSVAFWCNPISGHATLYWYQQILGQGPKLLIQFQNNGVVDDSQLPKDRFSAERLKGVDSTLKIQPAKLEDSAVYLCASSPGLAGALGGDTQYFGPGTRLTVL.

J is TRBJ2-3 and V is TRBV6-1, with a weak D call TRBD2 (6 bases). The V end was cut by 10 bases, the J end by 2 bases, with 13 bases between. The CDR3 totals 13 residues. CDR1 and CDR2 (germline): MNHNS, SASEGT. This CDR3 reads CATEGGLTDTQYF. CDR3 nucleotide sequence: TGTGCCACCGAGGGAGGACTCACAGATACGCAGTATTTT.

This clonotype was counted many times. The CDR3 nucleotides read TGTGCCAGCAGCCCCCACGGGACCCTAACGGATACGCAGTATTTT. This gives the protein CASSPHGTLTDTQYF. The chain recombines TRBV11-2 with TRBJ2-3; perhaps D is TRBD1 or TRBD2 (5 bases each). CDR3 length: 15 amino acids. The germline gives CDR1 SGHAT, CDR2 FQNNGV. V lost 5 bases, J lost 6 bases, and 18 bases lay in between.

The rearrangement uses TRBV12-3 or TRBV12-4 and TRBJ1-1; D call uncertain. V was cut by 1 base and J by 10 bases, with 7 bases left in between. The CDR3 runs to 11 residues. DNA of the CDR3: TGTGCCAGCAGTTTAGGGTCGGCAGCTTTCTTT. Protein sequence: CASSLGSAAFF.

This clonotype came up a few times. The V call is TRBV4-1, the J call TRBJ1-4, with TRBD1 identical over 8 bases. Germline V CDR1 and CDR2: MGHRA, YSYEKL. V shed 4 bases, J shed 3 bases, and the junction held 10 bases outside the gene matches. CDR3 length: 17 amino acids. Here the CDR3 reads CASSPGTGATSNEKLFF. CDR3 DNA: TGCGCCAGCAGCCCCGGGACAGGAGCAACTTCTAATGAAAAACTGTTTTTT.

The V gene is TRBV6-5, the J gene TRBJ2-7; D unresolved. The CDR3 totals 14 residues. With 5 bases removed from V and 3 bases from J, the gap between germline ends came to 14 bases. The V gene's germline CDR1 is MNHEY and CDR2 SVGAGI. The CDR3 nucleotides read TGTGCCAGCAGTCTTTGGACGGCCCACTACGAGCAGTACTTC. This encodes CASSLWTAHYEQYF.